The 8 T cell receptor beta chains in this list originate from one sample, sequenced in a study of T-cell reconstitution after alpha-beta-depleted transplantation in children. Unique molecular identifiers tagged the TCRbeta library. TCRdb called the PCR reads again in MiXCR, with one record for every CDR3 protein. This sample has 500,000 or so distinct CDR3 sequences, with about 31% found just once. The sample in question was PBMCs from the stem cell graft donor, obtained from the stem cell graft. The origin of the receptors is a human donor who donated a stem cell graft to a child with aplastic anemia.

The chain combines TRBV30 with TRBJ1-1, with a tentative D call TRBD1 (5 bases). V lost 3 bases, J lost 1 base, and 15 bases lay in between. Germline values: CDR1 GTSNPN, CDR2 SVGIG (reference sequence). This CDR3 contains 15 residues. The CDR3 sequence is CAWRLGAGANTEAFF. CDR3 sequence (DNA): TGTGCCTGGAGGTTAGGGGCTGGAGCGAACACTGAAGCTTTCTTT. The variable domain in full, with the rest retrieved from reference TRBV30 and TRBJ1-1, is SQTIHQWPATLVQPVGSPLSLECTVEGTSNPNLYWYRQAAGRGLQLLFYSVGIGQISSEVPQNLSASRPQDRQFILSSKKLLLSDSGFYLCAWRLGAGANTEAFFGQGTRLTVV.

CDR3 nucleotides: TGTGCCAGCAGTTCAGCTAGCGGGAGTCAGTTCTTC. It is translated as CASSSASGSQFF. The chain combines TRBV12-3 or TRBV12-4 with TRBJ2-1, with TRBD2 matching 10 bases. The J segment lost 13 bases and the V segment lost 4 bases, leaving 4 bases of the junction unmatched. CDR3 length: 12 residues.

The chain combines TRBV12-3 or TRBV12-4 with TRBJ2-2; possibly TRBD2 for D (6 bases). The CDR3 sequence is 14 residues long. V dropped 9 bases and J dropped 1 base, with 12 bases sitting between them. In DNA, the CDR3 is TGTGCCAGTACGACGGGACTGAACACCGGGGAGCTGTTTTTT. As protein: CASTTGLNTGELFF.

This clonotype was seen a handful of times. The gene calls are TRBV4-2 and TRBJ2-2; tentatively, D is TRBD1 (6 bases). CDR3 size: 14 residues. CDR1 LGHNA and CDR2 YNFKEQ come from the germline V gene. V dropped 4 bases and J dropped 4 bases, with 10 bases sitting between them. CDR3 nucleotides: TGTGCCAGCAGCCGAGGACAGTTCACCGGGGAGCTGTTTTTT. Its protein product is CASSRGQFTGELFF.

This clonotype was observed a few times. J is TRBJ1-3 and V is TRBV14; D gene ambiguous. CDR1 is SGHDN and CDR2 is FVKESK in the germline V gene. CDR3 length: 15 amino acids. V dropped 0 bases and J dropped 1 base, with 7 bases sitting between them. CDR3 in amino acids: CASSQDLGSGNTIYF. CDR3 sequence (DNA): TGTGCCAGCAGCCAAGATTTGGGATCTGGAAACACCATATATTTT. Together with reference TRBV14 and TRBJ1-3, the CDR3 gives the full variable domain: EAGVTQFPSHSVIEKGQTVTLRCDPISGHDNLYWYRRVMGKEIKFLLHFVKESKQDESGMPNNRFLAERTGGTYSTLKVQPAELEDSGVYFCASSQDLGSGNTIYFGEGSWLTVV.

This chain connects TRBV12-3 or TRBV12-4 to TRBJ2-1; D is uncertain. Trimming removed 3 bases from V and 9 bases from J, with 9 bases in between. The CDR3 runs 12 residues. In DNA, the CDR3 is TGTGCCAGCAGTTTCATGGGCACTGAGCAGTTCTTC. This gives the protein CASSFMGTEQFF.

The chain carries TRBV12-3 or TRBV12-4 and TRBJ2-3; maybe TRBD1 (6 bases). This CDR3 comprises 14 residues. Trimming took off 6 bases at V and 0 bases at J, with 10 bases between the two ends. The CDR3 protein is CASRRDTSTDTQYF. In nucleotides, the CDR3 is TGTGCCAGCAGGAGGGACACGAGCACAGATACGCAGTATTTT.

This clonotype was seen more than once but under ten times. The V call is TRBV27, the J call TRBJ1-6; weak D call: TRBD1 (6 bases). CDR3 length equals 15 residues. The germline V gene has CDR1 MNHEY and CDR2 SMNVEV (reference sequence). Deletions cut 5 bases from V and 7 bases from J, with 15 bases between. The DNA for the CDR3 is TGTGCCAGCAGTCTACAGGGATACCGGAATTCACCCCTCCACTTT. It specifies CASSLQGYRNSPLHF.